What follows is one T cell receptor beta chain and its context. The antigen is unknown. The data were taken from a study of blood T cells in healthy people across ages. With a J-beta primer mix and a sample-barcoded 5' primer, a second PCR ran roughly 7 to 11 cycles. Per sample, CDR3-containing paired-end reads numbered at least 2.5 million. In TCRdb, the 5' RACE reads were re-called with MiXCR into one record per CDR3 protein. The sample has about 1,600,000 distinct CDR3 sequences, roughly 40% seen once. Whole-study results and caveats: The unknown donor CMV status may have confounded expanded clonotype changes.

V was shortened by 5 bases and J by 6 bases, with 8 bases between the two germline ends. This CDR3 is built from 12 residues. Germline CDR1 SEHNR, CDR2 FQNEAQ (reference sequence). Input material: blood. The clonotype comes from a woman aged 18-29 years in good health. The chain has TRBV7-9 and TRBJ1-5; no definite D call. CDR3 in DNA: TGTGCCAGCAGCCTTGATACTCAGCCCCAGCATTTT. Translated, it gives CASSLDTQPQHF. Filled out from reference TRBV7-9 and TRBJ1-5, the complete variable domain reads DTGVSQNPRHKITKRGQNVTFRCDPISEHNRLYWYRQTLGQGPEFLTYFQNEAQLEKSRLLSDRFSAERPKGSFSTLEIQRTEQGDSAMYLCASSLDTQPQHFGDGTRLSIL.